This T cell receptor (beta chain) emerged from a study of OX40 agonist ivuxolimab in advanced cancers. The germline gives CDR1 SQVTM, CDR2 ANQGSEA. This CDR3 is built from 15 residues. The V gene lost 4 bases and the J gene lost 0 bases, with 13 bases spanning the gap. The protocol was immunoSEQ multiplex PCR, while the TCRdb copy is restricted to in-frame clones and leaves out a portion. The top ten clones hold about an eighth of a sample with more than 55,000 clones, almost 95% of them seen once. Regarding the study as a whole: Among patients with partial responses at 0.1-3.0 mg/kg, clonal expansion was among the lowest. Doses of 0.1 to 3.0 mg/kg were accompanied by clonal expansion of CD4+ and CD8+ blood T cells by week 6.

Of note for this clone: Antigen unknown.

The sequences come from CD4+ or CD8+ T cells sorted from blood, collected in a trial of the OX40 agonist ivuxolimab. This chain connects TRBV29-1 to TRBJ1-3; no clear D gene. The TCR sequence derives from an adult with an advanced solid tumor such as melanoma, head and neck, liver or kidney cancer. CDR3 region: CSVVVWAISGNTIYF. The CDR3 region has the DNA TGCAGCGTTGTGGTCTGGGCGATCTCTGGAAACACCATATATTTT.